This T cell receptor (beta chain) was identified in a study of T-cell reconstitution after alpha-beta-depleted transplantation in children. Using unique molecular identifiers, the investigators prepared the TCRbeta library. TCRdb itself ran the PCR reads through MiXCR, one entry per CDR3 protein. This repertoire shows around 250,000 distinct CDR3 sequences, more than 9% found once; its top ten account for about 9.5%. There are 15 residues in the CDR3. Trimming removed 4 bases at V and 4 bases at J, with 14 bases between. Germline CDR1 is MNHGY and CDR2 is SVAAGI. This clonotype appeared a few times. This receptor was obtained from a human donor who donated a stem cell graft to a child with SCID. This chain connects TRBV6-9 to TRBJ1-5, with D unresolved. The material sequenced was PBMCs from the stem cell graft donor, taken from the stem cell graft. Here the CDR3 reads CASSFSSELNQPQHF. The CDR3 nucleotides read TGTGCCAGCAGTTTTAGTTCGGAACTTAATCAGCCCCAGCATTTT.